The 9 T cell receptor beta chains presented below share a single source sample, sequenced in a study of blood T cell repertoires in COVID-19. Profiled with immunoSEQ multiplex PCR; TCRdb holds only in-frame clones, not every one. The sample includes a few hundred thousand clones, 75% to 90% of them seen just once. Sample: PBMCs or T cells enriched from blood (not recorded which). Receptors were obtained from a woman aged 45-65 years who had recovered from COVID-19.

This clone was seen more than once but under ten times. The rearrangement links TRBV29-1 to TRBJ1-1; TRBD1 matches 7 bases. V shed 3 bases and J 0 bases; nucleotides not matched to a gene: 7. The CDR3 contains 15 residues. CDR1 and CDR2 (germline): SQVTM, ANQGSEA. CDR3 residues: CSVDLAGGMNTEAFF. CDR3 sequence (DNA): TGCAGCGTTGATCTTGCAGGGGGTATGAACACTGAAGCTTTCTTT. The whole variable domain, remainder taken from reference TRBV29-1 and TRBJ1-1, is SAVISQKPSRDICQRGTSLTIQCQVDSQVTMMFWYRQQPGQSLTLIATANQGSEATYESGFVIDKFPISRPNLTFSTLTVSNMSPEDSSIYLCSVDLAGGMNTEAFFGQGTRLTVV.

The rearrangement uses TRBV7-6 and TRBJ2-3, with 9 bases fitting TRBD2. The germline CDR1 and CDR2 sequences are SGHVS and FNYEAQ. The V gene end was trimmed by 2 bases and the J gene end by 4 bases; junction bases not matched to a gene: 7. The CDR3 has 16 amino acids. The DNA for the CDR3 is TGTGCCAGCAGCTTAAGGCTAGCGGGGACCGCAGATACGCAGTATTTT. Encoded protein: CASSLRLAGTADTQYF.

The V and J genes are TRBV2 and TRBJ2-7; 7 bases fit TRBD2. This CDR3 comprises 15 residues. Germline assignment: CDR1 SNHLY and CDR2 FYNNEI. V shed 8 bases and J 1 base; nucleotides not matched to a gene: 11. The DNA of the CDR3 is TGTGCCAGCCAAAACCAGACTAGCCGATCCTACGAGCAGTACTTC. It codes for CASQNQTSRSYEQYF.

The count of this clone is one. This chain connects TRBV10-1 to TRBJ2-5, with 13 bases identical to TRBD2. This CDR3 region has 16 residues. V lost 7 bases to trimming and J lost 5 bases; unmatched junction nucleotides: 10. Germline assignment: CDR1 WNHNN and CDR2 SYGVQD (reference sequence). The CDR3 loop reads CASKRGLAGFGETQYF. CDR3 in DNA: TGCGCCAGCAAGAGGGGACTAGCGGGATTCGGGGAGACCCAGTACTTC.

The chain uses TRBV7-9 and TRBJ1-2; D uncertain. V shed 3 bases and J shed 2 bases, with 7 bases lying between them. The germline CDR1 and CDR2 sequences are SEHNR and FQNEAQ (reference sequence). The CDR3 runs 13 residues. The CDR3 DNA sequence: TGTGCCAGCAGCTTGCAGGCAAACTATGGCTACACCTTC. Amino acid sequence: CASSLQANYGYTF. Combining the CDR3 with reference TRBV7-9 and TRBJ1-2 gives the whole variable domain DTGVSQNPRHKITKRGQNVTFRCDPISEHNRLYWYRQTLGQGPEFLTYFQNEAQLEKSRLLSDRFSAERPKGSFSTLEIQRTEQGDSAMYLCASSLQANYGYTFGSGTRLTVV.

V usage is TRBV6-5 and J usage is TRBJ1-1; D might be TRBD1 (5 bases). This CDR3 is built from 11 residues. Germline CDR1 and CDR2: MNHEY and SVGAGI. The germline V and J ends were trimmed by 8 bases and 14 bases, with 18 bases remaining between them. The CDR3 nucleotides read TGTGCCAGCCGTAGGGGCAGCCGCTTGTTCTTT. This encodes CASRRGSRLFF.

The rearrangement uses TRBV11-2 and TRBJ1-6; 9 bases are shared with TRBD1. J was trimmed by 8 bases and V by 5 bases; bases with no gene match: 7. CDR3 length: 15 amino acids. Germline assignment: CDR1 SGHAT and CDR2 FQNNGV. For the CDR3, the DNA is TGTGCCAGCAGCCTCGAGACAGGGGGGTATTCACCCCTCCACTTT. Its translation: CASSLETGGYSPLHF.

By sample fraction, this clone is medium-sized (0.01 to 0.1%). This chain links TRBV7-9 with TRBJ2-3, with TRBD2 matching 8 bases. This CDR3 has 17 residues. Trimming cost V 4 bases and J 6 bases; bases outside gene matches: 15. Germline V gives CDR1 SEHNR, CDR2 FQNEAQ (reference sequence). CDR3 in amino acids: CASSYAAGLALSDTQYF. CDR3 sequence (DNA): TGTGCCAGCAGCTACGCGGCAGGACTAGCATTGTCGGATACGCAGTATTTT.

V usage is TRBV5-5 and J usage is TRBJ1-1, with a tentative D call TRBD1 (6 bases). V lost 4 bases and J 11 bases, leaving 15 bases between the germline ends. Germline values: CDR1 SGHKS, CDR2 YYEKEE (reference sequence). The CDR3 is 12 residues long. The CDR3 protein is CASSTLQGRAFF. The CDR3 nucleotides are TGTGCCAGCAGCACCTTACAGGGCAGGGCTTTCTTT.